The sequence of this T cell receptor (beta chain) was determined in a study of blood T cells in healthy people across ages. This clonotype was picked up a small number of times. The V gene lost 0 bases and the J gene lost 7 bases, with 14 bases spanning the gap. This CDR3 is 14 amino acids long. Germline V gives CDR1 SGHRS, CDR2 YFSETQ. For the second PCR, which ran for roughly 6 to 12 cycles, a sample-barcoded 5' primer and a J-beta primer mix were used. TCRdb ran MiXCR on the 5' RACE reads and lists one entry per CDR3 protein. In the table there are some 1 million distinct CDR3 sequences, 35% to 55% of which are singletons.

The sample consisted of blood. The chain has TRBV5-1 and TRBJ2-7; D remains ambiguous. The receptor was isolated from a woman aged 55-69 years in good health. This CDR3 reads CASSLGPLTREQYF. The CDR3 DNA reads TGCGCCAGCAGCTTGGGACCACTTACGAGGGAGCAGTACTTC.